This T cell receptor (beta chain) was profiled in a study of CD8+ T cells in alopecia areata. This clone has more than one count but fewer than ten. The CDR3 covers 17 residues. Germline lookup yields CDR1 SNHLY and CDR2 FYNNEI. V shed 1 base and J 2 bases; nucleotides not matched to a gene: 6. Following extraction, RNA underwent reverse transcription to cDNA, which served as the sequencing template. Clones were read by immunoSEQ multiplex PCR, and TCRdb kept only the in-frame ones, dropping some. Of around 120,000 clones listed, 55% to 65% are singletons. The rearrangement joins TRBV2 to TRBJ2-1; 9 bases agree with TRBD2. Sample: CD4+ T cells sorted from blood. This TCR came from a human donor in good health. The CDR3: CASSEEGRGGPYNEQFF. The CDR3 region has the DNA TGTGCCAGCAGTGAAGAAGGGCGGGGGGGCCCCTACAATGAGCAGTTCTTC.